This T cell receptor (beta chain) derives from a study of beta chain features in type 1 diabetes. Study background: In all, approximately 110 million sorted cells from all samples were analyzed. Study findings and constraints: People with Type 1 diabetes carried modestly yet significantly shorter TCRB CDR3s in all four CD4+ subsets.

Sequenced material consisted of expressed TCRB transcripts (all of the isolated RNA was reverse transcribed). The protocol was immunoSEQ multiplex PCR, while the TCRdb copy is restricted to in-frame clones and leaves out a portion. The table records under 300,000 clones, around 24% of them present only once. This CDR3 is 14 amino acids long. CDR1 is GTSNPN and CDR2 is SVGIG in the germline V gene (reference sequence). Trimming cost V 2 bases and J 4 bases; bases outside gene matches: 5. Details on this clone: What it binds is unknown.

The sample was naive CD4+ T cells from blood. The chain has TRBV30 and TRBJ1-5, with 7 bases aligning to TRBD1. The clonotype was recovered from a woman in her twenties or thirties with type 1 diabetes. The CDR3 DNA sequence: TGTGCCTGGAGTTCGGGACAGCCGAATCAGCCCCAGCATTTT. Protein product: CAWSSGQPNQPQHF.